What follows are 16 T cell receptor beta chains derived from one specimen sequenced in a study of T-cell memory formation after mild COVID-19. TCRdb reprocessed the 5' RACE reads with MiXCR, giving one entry per CDR3 protein. The profile shows about 140,000 distinct CDR3 sequences, 11% to 15% of them singletons. Input material: PBMCs or a T cell subset sorted from them (not recorded which). Every receptor here comes from an adult woman who had mild COVID-19 (a few samples of this study predate the infection). Cell type and time point are not known.

This clonotype has just a few counts. The V gene is TRBV4-1, the J gene TRBJ2-3; D is unresolved. The germline V and J ends were trimmed by 0 bases and 3 bases, with 1 base remaining between them. Germline V lookup: CDR1 MGHRA, CDR2 YSYEKL. The CDR3 is 12 residues long. The DNA for the CDR3 is TGCGCCAGCAGCCAAGAGACAGATACGCAGTATTTT. This codes for CASSQETDTQYF.

This clonotype was observed a handful of times. The chain is built from TRBV29-1 and TRBJ2-3; 9 bases agree with TRBD2. V shed 5 bases and J 2 bases; nucleotides not matched to a gene: 5. This CDR3 spans 14 amino acids. Germline values: CDR1 SQVTM, CDR2 ANQGSEA. CDR3 DNA sequence: TGCAGCGTTCTGGGACTAGCAGACACAGATACGCAGTATTTT. Protein sequence: CSVLGLADTDTQYF.

This clonotype was seen more than once but under ten times. This sequence joins TRBV3-1 and TRBJ2-1; TRBD1 matches at 8 bases. Trimming removed 4 bases from V and 10 bases from J; junction bases left unmatched: 15. Germline CDR1 reads LGHDT; CDR2 reads YNNKEL (reference sequence). This CDR3 comprises 16 residues. The CDR3 region has the DNA TGTGCCAGCAGCCGTTCCGACAGGGGCCCATTGGGGGAGCAGTTCTTC. This sequence encodes CASSRSDRGPLGEQFF.

This clonotype was observed a handful of times. The CDR3 loop is CSARRGASYEQYF. The CDR3 nucleotides are TGCAGTGCTAGGCGGGGGGCCTCCTACGAGCAGTACTTC. The V and J genes are TRBV20-1 and TRBJ2-7; 8 nucleotides align to TRBD2. With V trimmed by 3 bases and J by 0 bases, 1 base remained unmatched. This CDR3 contains 13 residues. Germline V CDR1 and CDR2: DFQATT, SNEGSKA (reference sequence).

The chain links TRBV12-3 or TRBV12-4 to TRBJ2-3; D is possibly TRBD1 or TRBD2 (5 bases each). The CDR3 runs to 14 residues. V was cut by 1 base and J by 2 bases, with 7 bases left in between. The DNA of the CDR3 is TGTGCCAGCAGTTTAGGAGGGGTCACAGATACGCAGTATTTT. Translated, it gives CASSLGGVTDTQYF.

The chain links TRBV5-5 to TRBJ2-3; 7 bases are shared with TRBD2. The CDR3 spans 15 residues. The J segment lost 3 bases and the V segment lost 4 bases, leaving 8 bases of the junction unmatched. Germline CDR1 reads SGHKS; CDR2 reads YYEKEE (reference sequence). Written as DNA, the CDR3 is TGTGCCAGCAGCCCTGGGGGGGGGTTGACAGATACGCAGTATTTT. It is translated as CASSPGGGLTDTQYF.

This clonotype was picked up a small number of times. The V call is TRBV19, the J call TRBJ2-2; D unresolved. V lost 7 bases and J 2 bases, leaving 8 bases between the germline ends. Germline lookup yields CDR1 LNHDA and CDR2 SQIVND (reference sequence). CDR3 length: 13 amino acids. CDR3 sequence reads: CASKGANTGELFF. The CDR3 nucleotides read TGTGCCAGTAAAGGTGCAAACACCGGGGAGCTGTTTTTT.

In its sample, this clonotype was seen a few times. The chain links TRBV7-9 to TRBJ2-2; no definite D call. The CDR3 extends over 16 amino acids. V was cut by 5 bases and J by 2 bases, with 15 bases left in between. In germline, CDR1 is SEHNR, CDR2 FQNEAQ (reference sequence). The CDR3 DNA sequence: TGTGCCAGCAGCCCTGTCGCTGGGAAAAACACCGGGGAGCTGTTTTTT. The encoded protein is CASSPVAGKNTGELFF.

The genes are TRBV12-3 or TRBV12-4 and TRBJ2-3; 10 bases fit TRBD2. With V trimmed by 6 bases and J by 2 bases, 8 bases remained unmatched. The CDR3 contains 16 residues. The CDR3 DNA is TGTGCCAGCAGCGGCTCTAGCGGGGGATACACAGATACGCAGTATTTT. This gives the protein CASSGSSGGYTDTQYF.

This clonotype has a handful of counts. This rearrangement joins TRBV7-3 to TRBJ2-3; TRBD2 matches at 11 bases. The CDR3 consists of 15 residues. Germline values: CDR1 SGHTA, CDR2 FQGTGA. The J segment lost 4 bases and the V segment lost 3 bases, leaving 3 bases of the junction unmatched. The CDR3 DNA reads TGTGCCAGCAGCTTTCTAGCGGGAGGAGCAGATACGCAGTATTTT. Amino acids: CASSFLAGGADTQYF.

The V call is TRBV19, the J call TRBJ2-3, with TRBD2 identical over 9 bases. V shed 3 bases and J 0 bases; nucleotides not matched to a gene: 13. Per germline, CDR1 LNHDA and CDR2 SQIVND (reference sequence). This CDR3 comprises 19 residues. CDR3 in amino acids: CASSMPDRGRAMSTDTQYF. In DNA form, the CDR3 reads TGTGCCAGTAGTATGCCTGACCGCGGGAGGGCCATGAGCACAGATACGCAGTATTTT.

Only a few counts were recorded for this clonotype. V is TRBV5-6 and J is TRBJ2-5, with D maybe TRBD1 (7 bases). The CDR3 runs 16 residues. Germline lookup yields CDR1 SGHDT and CDR2 YYEEEE. V lost 3 bases, J lost 3 bases, and 18 bases lay in between. The CDR3 DNA follows: TGTGCCAGCAGCTGGGGACGCGGGACAGAAGAAGAGACCCAGTACTTC. Protein product: CASSWGRGTEEETQYF.

The chain employs TRBV12-3 or TRBV12-4 and TRBJ2-1; TRBD1 matches at 10 bases. J was trimmed by 3 bases and V by 6 bases; bases with no gene match: 8. The CDR3 spans 16 residues. The CDR3: CASRTSGTGVYNEQFF. The CDR3 DNA reads as TGTGCCAGCAGGACCTCCGGGACAGGGGTCTACAATGAGCAGTTCTTC.

This clonotype was found a few times. J is TRBJ2-1 and V is TRBV24-1; possibly TRBD1 for D (7 bases). CDR3 length equals 14 residues. V lost 2 bases and J 10 bases, leaving 14 bases between the germline ends. Germline V CDR1 and CDR2: KGHDR, SFDVKD. The CDR3 region is CATSDSGGGMEQFF. CDR3 sequence (DNA): TGTGCCACCAGTGATTCAGGAGGGGGCATGGAGCAGTTCTTC.

In this sample, this clonotype turned up many times. This chain connects TRBV4-3 to TRBJ2-7; 8 bases match TRBD2. Per germline, CDR1 LGHNA and CDR2 YSLEER. Trimming removed 1 base from V and 3 bases from J; junction bases left unmatched: 5. The CDR3 length is 15 residues. The CDR3 DNA reads TGCGCCAGCAGCCAAGGGTCTAGCGGGTACTACGAGCAGTACTTC. This codes for CASSQGSSGYYEQYF.

This clonotype was observed many times. The chain uses TRBV5-1 and TRBJ1-2, with D tentatively TRBD1 (6 bases). This CDR3 region has 16 residues. Germline V CDR1 and CDR2: SGHRS, YFSETQ. V lost 4 bases to trimming and J lost 4 bases, with 20 bases between them. Written as DNA, the CDR3 is TGCGCCAGCAGCCAGACGACAGGACACCAGTCCTATGGCTACACCTTC. Protein sequence: CASSQTTGHQSYGYTF.